This T cell receptor beta chain was recovered during a study of T cells of healthy individuals. One entry per CDR3 protein results from TCRdb running MiXCR on the 5' RACE reads. Of some 82,000 distinct CDR3 sequences listed, about 4.8% are singletons. The V gene's germline CDR1 is MDHEN and CDR2 SYDVKM. V lost 6 bases and J lost 4, with 25 bases in between. This CDR3 comprises 17 residues. This clonotype has at least ten counts. The clonotype originates from a female donor in good health. V usage is TRBV28 and J usage is TRBJ2-7; D might be TRBD1 or TRBD2, each matching 5 bases. CDR3 region: CASSSLSGRDGSYEQYF. CDR3 in DNA: TGTGCCAGCAGCTCACTCTCGGGACGGGACGGTTCGTACGAGCAGTACTTC.